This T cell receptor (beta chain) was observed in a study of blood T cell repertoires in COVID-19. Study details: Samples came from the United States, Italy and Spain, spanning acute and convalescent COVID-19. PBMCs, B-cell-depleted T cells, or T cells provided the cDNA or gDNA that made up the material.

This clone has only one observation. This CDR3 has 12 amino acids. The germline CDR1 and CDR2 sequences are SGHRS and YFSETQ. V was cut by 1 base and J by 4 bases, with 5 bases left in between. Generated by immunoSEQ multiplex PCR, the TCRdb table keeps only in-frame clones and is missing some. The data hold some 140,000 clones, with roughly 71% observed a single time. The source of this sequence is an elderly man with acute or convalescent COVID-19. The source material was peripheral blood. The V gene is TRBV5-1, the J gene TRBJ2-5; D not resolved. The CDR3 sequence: CASSLRGETQYF. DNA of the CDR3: TGCGCCAGCAGCTTGAGAGGAGAGACCCAGTACTTC.